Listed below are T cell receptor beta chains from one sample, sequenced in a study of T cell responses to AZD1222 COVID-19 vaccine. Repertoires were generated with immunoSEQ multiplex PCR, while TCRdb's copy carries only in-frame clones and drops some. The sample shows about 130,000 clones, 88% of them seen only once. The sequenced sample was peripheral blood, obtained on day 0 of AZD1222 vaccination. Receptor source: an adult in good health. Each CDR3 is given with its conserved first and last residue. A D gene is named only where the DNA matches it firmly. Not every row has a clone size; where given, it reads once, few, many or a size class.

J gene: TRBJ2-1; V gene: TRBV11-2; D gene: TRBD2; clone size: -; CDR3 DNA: TGTGCCAGCAGCTTAGAAGCGGGGCGGGGGGATGAGCAGTTCTTC; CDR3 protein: CASSLEAGRGDEQFF
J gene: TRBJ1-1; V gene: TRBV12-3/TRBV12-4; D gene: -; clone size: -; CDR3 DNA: TGTGCCAGCAGGGGATACGCTGAAGCTTTCTTT; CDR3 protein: CASRGYAEAFF
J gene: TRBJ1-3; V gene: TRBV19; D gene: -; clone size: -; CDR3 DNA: TGTGCCAGTAGTCGACAGGAGTTCTCTGGAAACACCATATATTTT; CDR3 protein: CASSRQEFSGNTIYF
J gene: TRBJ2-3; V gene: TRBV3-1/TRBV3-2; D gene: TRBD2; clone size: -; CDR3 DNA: TGTGCCAGCAGCTTCGGGGGGGGATCGGATACGCAGTATTTT; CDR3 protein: CASSFGGGSDTQYF
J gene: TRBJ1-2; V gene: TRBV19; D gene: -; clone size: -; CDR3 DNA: TGTGCCAGTAGTTCCCGGGAGAACTATGGCTACACCTTC; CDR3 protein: CASSSRENYGYTF
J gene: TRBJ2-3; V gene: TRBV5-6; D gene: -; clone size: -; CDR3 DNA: TGTGCCAGCTCTCCAGGCACAGATACGCAGTATTTT; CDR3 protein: CASSPGTDTQYF
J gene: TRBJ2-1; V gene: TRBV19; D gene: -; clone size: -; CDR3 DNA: TGTGCCAGTAGTATGGAGACCCAGCGTAGGAATGAGCAGTTCTTC; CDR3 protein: CASSMETQRRNEQFF
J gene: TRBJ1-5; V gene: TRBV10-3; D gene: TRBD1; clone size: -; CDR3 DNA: TGTGCCACCGGACAGGTCTACCCTGACCAGCCCCAGCATTTT; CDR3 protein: CATGQVYPDQPQHF
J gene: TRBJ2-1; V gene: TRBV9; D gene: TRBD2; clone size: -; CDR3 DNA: TGTGCCAGCAGCGTCGGAGCGGGGGACTCCTACAATGAGCAGTTCTTC; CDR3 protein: CASSVGAGDSYNEQFF
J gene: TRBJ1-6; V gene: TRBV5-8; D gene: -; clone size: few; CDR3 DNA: TGTGCCAGCAGCCCGGGGCCTGTTCGCGGTTCACCCCTCCACTTT; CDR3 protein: CASSPGPVRGSPLHF
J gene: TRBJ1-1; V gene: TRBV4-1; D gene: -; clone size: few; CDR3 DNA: TGCGCCAGCAGCCACAGGACGGGGAACACTGAAGCTTTCTTT; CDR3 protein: CASSHRTGNTEAFF
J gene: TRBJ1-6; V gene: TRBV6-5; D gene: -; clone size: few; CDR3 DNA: TGTGCCAGCAGTTACCATGCAACAGAGAATAATTCACCCCTCCACTTT; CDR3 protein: CASSYHATENNSPLHF
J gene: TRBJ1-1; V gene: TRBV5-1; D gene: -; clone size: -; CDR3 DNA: TGCGCCAGCAGCTTGCGGCGGACTGGGGACACTGAAGCTTTCTTT; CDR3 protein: CASSLRRTGDTEAFF
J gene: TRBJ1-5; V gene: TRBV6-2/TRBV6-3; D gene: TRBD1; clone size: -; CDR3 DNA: TGTGCCAGCAGACCTACAGGGGGTAATCAGCCCCAGCATTTT; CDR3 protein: CASRPTGGNQPQHF
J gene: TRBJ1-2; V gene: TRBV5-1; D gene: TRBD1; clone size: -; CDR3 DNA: TGCGCCAGCAGCTCAGGGACAGACAACTATGGCTACACCTTC; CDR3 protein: CASSSGTDNYGYTF
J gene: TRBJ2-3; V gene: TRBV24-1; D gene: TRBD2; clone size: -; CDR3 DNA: TGTGCCACCAGTGAACTAGCGGGGAGGACGCAGTATTTT; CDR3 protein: CATSELAGRTQYF
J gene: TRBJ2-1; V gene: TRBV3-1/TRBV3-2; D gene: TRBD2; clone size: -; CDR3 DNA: TGTGCCAGCAGCCGACTAGCGAGATTGTACAATGAGCAGTTCTTC; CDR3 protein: CASSRLARLYNEQFF
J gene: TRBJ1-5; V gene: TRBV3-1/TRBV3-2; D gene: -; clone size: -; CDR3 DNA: TGTGCCAGCAGCCAGGGACCGAATCAGCCCCAGCATTTT; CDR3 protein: CASSQGPNQPQHF
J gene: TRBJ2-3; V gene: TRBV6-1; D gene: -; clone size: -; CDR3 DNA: TGTGCCAGCAGTGAATTGGAGCGGGGCACAGATACGCAGTATTTT; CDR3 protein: CASSELERGTDTQYF
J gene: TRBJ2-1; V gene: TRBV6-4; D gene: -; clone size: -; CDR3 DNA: TGTGCCAGCAGTGACCGGACTTACAATGAGCAGTTCTTC; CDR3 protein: CASSDRTYNEQFF
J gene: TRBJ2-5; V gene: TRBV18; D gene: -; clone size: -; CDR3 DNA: TGTGCCAGCTCACCCCGGGCCCTATCAGAAGCGGAGACCCAAGAGACCCAGTACTTC; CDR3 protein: CASSPRALSEAETQETQYF
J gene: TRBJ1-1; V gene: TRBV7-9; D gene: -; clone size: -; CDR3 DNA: TGTGCCAGCAGCTTAACACAGGAGATTTCTGAAGCTTTCTTT; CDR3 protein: CASSLTQEISEAFF
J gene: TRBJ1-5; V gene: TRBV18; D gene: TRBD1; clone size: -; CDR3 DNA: TGTGCCAGCTCAAAAACAGGGGACCTTGGCAATCAGCCCCAGCATTTT; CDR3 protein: CASSKTGDLGNQPQHF
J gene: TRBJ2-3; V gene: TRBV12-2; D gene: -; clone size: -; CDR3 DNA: TGTGCAAGTCGCACACCGCGGGGCACCCCCCACGTTACGCAGTATTTT; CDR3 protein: CASRTPRGTPHVTQYF
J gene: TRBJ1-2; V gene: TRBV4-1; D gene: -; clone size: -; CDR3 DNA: TGCGCCAGCAGCCAAGAACTTAGCCTCCGTAGAAACTATGGCTACACCTTC; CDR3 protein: CASSQELSLRRNYGYTF
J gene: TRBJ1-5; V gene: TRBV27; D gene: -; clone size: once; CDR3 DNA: TGTGCCAGCAGTGGGGTCGGACAGCCCCAGCATTTT; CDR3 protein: CASSGVGQPQHF
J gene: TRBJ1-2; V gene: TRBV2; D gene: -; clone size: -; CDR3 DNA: TGTGCCAGCAGAAGTTTGACAGGAGAAAAATACACCTTC; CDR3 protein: CASRSLTGEKYTF
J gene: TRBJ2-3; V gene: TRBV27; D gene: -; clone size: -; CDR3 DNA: TGTGCCAGCAGTTCCCTCCGTCGGGAGACGCCAGATACGCAGTATTTT; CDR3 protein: CASSSLRRETPDTQYF
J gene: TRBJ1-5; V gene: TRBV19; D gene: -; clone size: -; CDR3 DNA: TGTGCCAGTAGTATTTTTGGGGACGCCGGGGGGCCCCAGCATTTT; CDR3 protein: CASSIFGDAGGPQHF
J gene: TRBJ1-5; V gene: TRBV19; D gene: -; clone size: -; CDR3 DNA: TGTGCCAGTAGTATACCGGCAGGGAACGATCAGCCCCAGCATTTT; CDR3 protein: CASSIPAGNDQPQHF
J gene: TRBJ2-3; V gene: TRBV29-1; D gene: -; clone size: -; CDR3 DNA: TGCAGCGTTGAAGAAAGGGGGGGCGATACGCAGTATTTT; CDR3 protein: CSVEERGGDTQYF
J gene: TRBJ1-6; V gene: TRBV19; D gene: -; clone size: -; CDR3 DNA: TGTGCCAGTTCGTGGCAGGAAGATTCACCCCTCCACTTT; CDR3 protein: CASSWQEDSPLHF
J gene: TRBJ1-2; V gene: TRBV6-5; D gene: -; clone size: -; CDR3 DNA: TGTGCCAGCAGAAGGGAGGGATTTGACTATGGCTACACCTTC; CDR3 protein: CASRREGFDYGYTF
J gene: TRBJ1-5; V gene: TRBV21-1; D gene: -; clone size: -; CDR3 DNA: TGTGCCAGCAGCAAAAGCGAACAGGACTTACTTGGGAATCAGCCCCAGCATTTT; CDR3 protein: CASSKSEQDLLGNQPQHF
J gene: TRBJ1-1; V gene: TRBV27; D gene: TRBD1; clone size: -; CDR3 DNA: TGTGCCAGCAGTGGAGGGACAGGGGAGGCTTTCTTT; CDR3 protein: CASSGGTGEAFF
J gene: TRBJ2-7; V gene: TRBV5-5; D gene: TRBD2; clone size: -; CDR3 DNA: TGTGCCAGCAGCCAGCGGGACCTGAGCTCCTACGAGCAGTACTTC; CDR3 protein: CASSQRDLSSYEQYF
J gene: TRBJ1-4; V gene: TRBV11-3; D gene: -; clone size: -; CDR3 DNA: TGTGCCAGCAGCCAGACAGTACTCAATGAAAAACTGTTTTTT; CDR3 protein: CASSQTVLNEKLFF
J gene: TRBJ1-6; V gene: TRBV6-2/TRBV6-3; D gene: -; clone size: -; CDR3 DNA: TGTGCCAGCAGTTACGCGGATTCACCCCTCCACTTT; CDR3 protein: CASSYADSPLHF
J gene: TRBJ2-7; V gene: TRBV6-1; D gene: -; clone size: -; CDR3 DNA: TGTGCCAGCAGTGATTTCTGGGAGCAGTACTTC; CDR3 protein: CASSDFWEQYF
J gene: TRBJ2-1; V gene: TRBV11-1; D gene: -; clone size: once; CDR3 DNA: TGTGCCAGCGAGGGGGATGAGCAGTTCTTC; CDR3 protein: CASEGDEQFF
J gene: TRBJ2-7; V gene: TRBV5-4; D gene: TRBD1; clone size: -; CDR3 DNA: TGTGCCAGCAGCGGCGGACAGGGTAGCTTCGGCGAGCAGTACTTC; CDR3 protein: CASSGGQGSFGEQYF
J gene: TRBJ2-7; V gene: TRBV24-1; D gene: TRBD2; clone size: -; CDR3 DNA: TGTGCCACCAGTGATAGACCGGGACTAGCAAAGACCTACGAGCAGTACTTC; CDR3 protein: CATSDRPGLAKTYEQYF
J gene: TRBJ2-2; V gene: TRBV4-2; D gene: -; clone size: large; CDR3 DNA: TGTGCCAGCAGCCAAGACAGGGGGGGGTTGTCCGGGGAGCTGTTTTTT; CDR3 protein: CASSQDRGGLSGELFF
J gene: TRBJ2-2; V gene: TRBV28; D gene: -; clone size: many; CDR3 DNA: TGTGCCAGCACCCCGGGTGGGGAGCTGTTTTTT; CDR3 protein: CASTPGGELFF
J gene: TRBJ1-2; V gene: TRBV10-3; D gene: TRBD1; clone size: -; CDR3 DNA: TGTGCCATAAACACAGGGGAGTGGTATGGCTACACCTTC; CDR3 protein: CAINTGEWYGYTF
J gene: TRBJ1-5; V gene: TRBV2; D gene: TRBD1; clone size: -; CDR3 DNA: TGTGCCAGCACCCAGGGGGTAGGGGGCGGGTATCAGCCCCAGCATTTT; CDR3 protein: CASTQGVGGGYQPQHF
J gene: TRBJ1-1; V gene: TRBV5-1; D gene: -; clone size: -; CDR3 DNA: TGCGCCAGCAGCTTCAATCAGGACACTGAAGCTTTCTTT; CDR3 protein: CASSFNQDTEAFF
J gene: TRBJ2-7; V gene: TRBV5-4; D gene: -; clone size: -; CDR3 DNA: TGTGCCAGCAGCTCAAAGTCCAGCAGCTCCTACGAGCAGTACTTC; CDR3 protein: CASSSKSSSSYEQYF
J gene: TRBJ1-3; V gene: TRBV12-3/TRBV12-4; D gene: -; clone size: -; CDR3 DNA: TGTGCCAGCAGTTTGATCGGGAACACCATATATTTT; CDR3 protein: CASSLIGNTIYF
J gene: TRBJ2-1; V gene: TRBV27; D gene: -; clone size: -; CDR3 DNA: TGTGCCAGCAGTTTATATTCGGTCCCCGAGCAGTTCTTC; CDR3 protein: CASSLYSVPEQFF
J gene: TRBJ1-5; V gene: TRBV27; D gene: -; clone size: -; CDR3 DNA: TGTGCCAGCAGTTCAGGGACTCGGGGGGGACAGCCCCAGCATTTT; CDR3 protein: CASSSGTRGGQPQHF
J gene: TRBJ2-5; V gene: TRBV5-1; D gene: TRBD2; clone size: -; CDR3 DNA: TGCGCCAGCAGCCGCGTAGCGGGAGAAGAGACCCAGTACTTC; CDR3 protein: CASSRVAGEETQYF
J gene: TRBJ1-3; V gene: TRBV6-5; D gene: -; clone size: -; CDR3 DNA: TGTGCCAGCAGTTGGGGCTCTGGAAACACCATATATTTT; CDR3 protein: CASSWGSGNTIYF
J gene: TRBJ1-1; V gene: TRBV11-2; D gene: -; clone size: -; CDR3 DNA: TGTGCCAGCAGCTTAGTTCACGGCACTGAAGCTTTCTTT; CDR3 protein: CASSLVHGTEAFF
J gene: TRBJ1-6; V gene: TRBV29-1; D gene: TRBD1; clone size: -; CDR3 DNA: TGCAGCGTCCGGGACAGACCGAACTATAATTCACCCCTCCACTTT; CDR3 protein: CSVRDRPNYNSPLHF
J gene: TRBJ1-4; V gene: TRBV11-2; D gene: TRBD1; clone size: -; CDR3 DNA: TGTGCCAGCAGCTCCGGGACAGGGTGGGAAAAACTGTTTTTT; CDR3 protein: CASSSGTGWEKLFF
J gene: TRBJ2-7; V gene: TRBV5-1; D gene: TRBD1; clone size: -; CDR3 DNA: TGCGCCAGCAGCCCCGGACAGGCCTCCTACGAGCAGTACTTC; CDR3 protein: CASSPGQASYEQYF
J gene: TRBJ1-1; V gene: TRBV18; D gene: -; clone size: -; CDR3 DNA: TGTGCCAGCTCACCAAGCACAGGATCGGCTTTCTTT; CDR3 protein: CASSPSTGSAFF
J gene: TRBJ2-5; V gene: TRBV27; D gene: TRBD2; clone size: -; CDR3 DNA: TGTGCCAGCAGTTTCTCACTAGCGGGGGAAGAGACCCAGTACTTC; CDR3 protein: CASSFSLAGEETQYF